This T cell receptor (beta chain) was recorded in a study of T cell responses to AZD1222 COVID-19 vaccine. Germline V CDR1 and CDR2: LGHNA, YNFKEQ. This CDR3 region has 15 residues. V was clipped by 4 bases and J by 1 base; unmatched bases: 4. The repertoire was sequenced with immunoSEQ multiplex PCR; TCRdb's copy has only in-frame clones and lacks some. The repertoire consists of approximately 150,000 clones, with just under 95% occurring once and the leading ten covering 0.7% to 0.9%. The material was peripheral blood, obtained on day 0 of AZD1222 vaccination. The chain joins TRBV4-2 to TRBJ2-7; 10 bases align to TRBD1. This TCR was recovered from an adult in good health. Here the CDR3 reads CASSRGTGESYEQYF. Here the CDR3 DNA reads TGTGCCAGCAGCCGAGGGACAGGGGAGTCCTACGAGCAGTACTTC.